The 24 T cell receptor beta chains below all came from one sample that was sequenced in a study of blood T cells in healthy people across ages. The authors ran a second PCR of 7 to 11 cycles using a sample-barcoded 5' primer and a J-beta primer mix. TCRdb itself ran the 5' RACE reads through MiXCR, one entry per CDR3 protein. The profile shows 700,000 or so distinct CDR3 sequences, approximately 21% of them singletons. The sample was blood. All receptors derive from a man between 65 and 85 years old in good health.

This clonotype was counted between two and nine times. This chain uses TRBV20-1 with TRBJ1-1; perhaps TRBD1 as D (5 bases). The CDR3 is made up of 12 amino acids. The ends were cut back, 5 bases at V and 4 bases at J, with 11 bases in the middle. The germline gives CDR1 DFQATT, CDR2 SNEGSKA (reference sequence). CDR3 bases: TGCAGTGCTGACTCGGGGGGCACTGAAGCTTTCTTT. Protein sequence: CSADSGGTEAFF.

The chain combines TRBV28 with TRBJ2-5, with 7 bases matching TRBD1. The J call may be faulty, since TRBJ2-7 better matches the DNA end. The CDR3 is 14 residues long. Looked up from germline, CDR1 is MDHEN and CDR2 is SYDVKM. CDR3 bases: TGTGCCAGCGGCCTCACGGGACAGATATACGAGCAGTACTTC. Its translation: CASGLTGQIYEQYF.

The sample holds one count of this clonotype. At one of its ends the junction is not consistent with the germline gene, which may arise from a read error. V and J are TRBV20-1 and TRBJ1-4, with 8 bases fitting TRBD1. The CDR3 is 15 residues long. Germline CDR1 is DFQATT and CDR2 is SNEGSKA (reference sequence). The CDR3 bases are TGCGGTGCTCGCGGACAGGGCGACCTGGGGGGGAAACTGTTTTTT. Amino acid sequence: CGARGQGDLGGKLFF.

This clonotype showed up just a few times. The genes are TRBV5-5 and TRBJ1-2; 8 nucleotides agree with TRBD1. The CDR3 spans 15 residues. The junction had 4 bases not matched to a gene; V was cut back by 0 bases and J by 3 bases. Germline V gene sequence: CDR1 SGHKS, CDR2 YYEKEE (reference sequence). The CDR3, as DNA: TGTGCCAGCAGCTTGGAGGACAGGGTGTACTATGGCTACACCTTC. The encoded protein is CASSLEDRVYYGYTF.

Only a few counts were recorded for this clonotype. The chain links TRBV20-1 to TRBJ2-1; D may be TRBD2 (5 bases). V dropped 5 bases and J dropped 5 bases, with 16 bases sitting between them. Germline lookup yields CDR1 DFQATT and CDR2 SNEGSKA (reference sequence). The CDR3 extends over 14 amino acids. The CDR3 sequence is CSAYLAPKNNEQFF. CDR3 in DNA: TGCAGTGCTTACCTAGCACCCAAAAACAATGAGCAGTTCTTC.

The chain uses TRBV19 and TRBJ2-2; D unclear. V lost 6 bases and J 3 bases, leaving 2 bases between the germline ends. The CDR3 sequence is 11 residues long. The germline V gene encodes CDR1 LNHDA and CDR2 SQIVND (reference sequence). CDR3: CASRYTGELFF. In nucleotides, the CDR3 is TGTGCCAGTAGGTACACCGGGGAGCTGTTTTTT. Full variable domain (outside the CDR3, taken from reference TRBV19 and TRBJ2-2): DGGITQSPKYLFRKEGQNVTLSCEQNLNHDAMYWYRQDPGQGLRLIYYSQIVNDFQKGDIAEGYSVSREKKESFPLTVTSAQKNPTAFYLCASRYTGELFFGEGSRLTVL.

This clonotype has a handful of counts. This chain connects TRBV6-6 to TRBJ1-1; D is uncertain. V was trimmed by 2 bases and J by 1 base, leaving 14 bases between them. Germline V gene data show CDR1 as MNHNY and CDR2 as SVGAGI (reference sequence). The CDR3 has 16 residues. The CDR3 region has the DNA TGTGCCAGCAGTTACGGTTTCGGCGCCCGGAACACTGAAGCTTTCTTT. This gives the protein CASSYGFGARNTEAFF.

This chain links TRBV2 with TRBJ2-3; a weak D match, TRBD2 (6 bases). Trimming stripped 6 bases from V and 3 bases from J, with 10 bases between. CDR1 and CDR2 from the germline V gene are SNHLY and FYNNEI. The CDR3 is 13 residues long. CDR3 sequence (DNA): TGTGCCAGCAGGGCAGGGAGGACAGATACGCAGTATTTT. Translated: CASRAGRTDTQYF.

This chain connects TRBV6-2 or TRBV6-3 to TRBJ2-7; D unclear. CDR3 length: 11 amino acids. Germline V CDR1 and CDR2: MNHEY, SVGEGT. V was clipped by 10 bases and J by 3 bases, with 10 bases between them. CDR3 DNA sequence: TGTGCCACCACGGAAAACTACGAGCAGTACTTC. Translation: CATTENYEQYF.

The V call is TRBV3-1, the J call TRBJ2-7, with 9 bases fitting TRBD1. The V gene's germline CDR1 is LGHDT and CDR2 YNNKEL (reference sequence). V gave up 5 bases and J gave up 6 bases; unmatched junction bases: 14. The CDR3 is 16 amino acids. DNA for the CDR3: TGTGCCAGCAGCTACCTAGTAGGACAGGGGACGATCGAGCAGTACTTC. This encodes CASSYLVGQGTIEQYF.

This clonotype showed up just a few times. This chain uses TRBV24-1 with TRBJ2-1; 11 bases match TRBD2. This CDR3 is built from 16 residues. Trimming took 4 bases from V and 4 from J; bases not matched to a gene: 5. The germline V gene encodes CDR1 KGHDR and CDR2 SFDVKD. The DNA of the CDR3 is TGTGCCACCAGTGACACCGGGACTAGCGGATACAATGAGCAGTTCTTC. This sequence encodes CATSDTGTSGYNEQFF.

This clonotype has at least ten counts. The V gene is TRBV5-1, the J gene TRBJ2-2; D ambiguous. The ends were cut back, 1 base at V and 6 bases at J, with 10 bases in the middle. The CDR3 sequence is 14 residues long. Germline V gives CDR1 SGHRS, CDR2 YFSETQ. The chain's CDR3 is CASSLQTGAGELFF. CDR3 nucleotides: TGCGCCAGCAGCTTGCAGACGGGTGCCGGGGAGCTGTTTTTT.

The chain recombines TRBV7-6 with TRBJ2-1; the match to TRBD1 covers 8 bases. Trimming removed 5 bases from V and 5 bases from J; junction bases left unmatched: 8. CDR1 and CDR2 from the germline V gene are SGHVS and FNYEAQ. The CDR3 runs 15 residues. CDR3 nucleotides: TGTGCCAGCAGCCCGCGACAGGGGCGTAACAATGAGCAGTTCTTC. It is translated as CASSPRQGRNNEQFF.

The chain recombines TRBV7-9 with TRBJ1-4, with 10 bases matching TRBD1. From germline, CDR1 is SEHNR and CDR2 FQNEAQ (reference sequence). There are 19 residues in the CDR3. Germline trimming cut 0 bases from V and 8 bases from J; bases unmatched to any gene: 15. This chain's CDR3 is CASSLALPRDRGFQEKLFF. The CDR3, as DNA: TGTGCCAGCAGCTTAGCTCTGCCCCGGGACAGGGGATTTCAGGAAAAACTGTTTTTT.

This clonotype was counted at least ten times. The genes are TRBV5-1 and TRBJ2-1, with a tentative D call TRBD2 (6 bases). V was pared by 0 bases and J by 6 bases, with 13 bases between. Germline loops: CDR1 SGHRS, CDR2 YFSETQ. This CDR3 comprises 15 residues. The DNA for the CDR3 is TGCGCCAGCAGCTTGGGGGACTCCCGTTCCAATGAGCAGTTCTTC. Translation gives CASSLGDSRSNEQFF.

This chain uses TRBV12-3 or TRBV12-4 with TRBJ2-5; 10 bases are shared with TRBD2. Trimming took 7 bases from V and 3 from J; bases not matched to a gene: 14. The CDR3 is 17 amino acids. Here the CDR3 reads CASTSRASGRQKETQYF. DNA of the CDR3: TGTGCCAGCACCTCTCGAGCTAGCGGGAGACAAAAAGAGACCCAGTACTTC.

The chain recombines TRBV27 with TRBJ1-1; maybe TRBD1 (6 bases). The CDR3 is 12 amino acids. Trimming stripped 6 bases from V and 3 bases from J, with 8 bases between. Looked up from germline, CDR1 is MNHEY and CDR2 is SMNVEV (reference sequence). As DNA, the CDR3 is TGTGCCAGCAGGGGGGCTTACACTGAAGCTTTCTTT. Translation gives CASRGAYTEAFF.

This clonotype was seen more than once but under ten times. This rearrangement joins TRBV10-3 to TRBJ2-3; 12 bases are shared with TRBD2. V shed 6 bases, J shed 8 bases, and the junction held 9 bases outside the gene matches. The CDR3 runs 15 residues. Germline assignment: CDR1 ENHRY and CDR2 SYGVKD. DNA of the CDR3: TGTGCCATCAGACTAGCGGGGGGCCACCGGGGTACGCAGTATTTT. This gives the protein CAIRLAGGHRGTQYF.

The CDR3 coding sequence is TGCAGTGCTAGTAGAGCGGGAGTGGAGACCCAGTACTTC. Protein sequence: CSASRAGVETQYF. J is TRBJ2-1 and V is TRBV20-1, with 8 bases identical to TRBD2. The J call may not be correct, given that the DNA end is closer to TRBJ2-5. CDR1 is DFQATT and CDR2 is SNEGSKA in the germline V gene (reference sequence). The length of the CDR3 is 13 residues.

The genes are TRBV28 and TRBJ1-1, with a weak D call TRBD1 (5 bases). The CDR3 length is 17 residues. Deletions cut 5 bases from V and 5 bases from J, with 24 bases between. Germline assignment: CDR1 MDHEN and CDR2 SYDVKM. The CDR3 sequence is CASSGHPGRARDTEAFF. DNA for the CDR3: TGTGCCAGCAGTGGTCACCCTGGACGGGCCAGGGATACTGAAGCTTTCTTT.

The chain is built from TRBV5-5 and TRBJ2-6; weak D call: TRBD1 (5 bases). Trimming removed 0 bases at V and 0 bases at J, with 10 bases between. The CDR3 has 17 amino acids. Germline lookup yields CDR1 SGHKS and CDR2 YYEKEE (reference sequence). The CDR3, as DNA: TGTGCCAGCAGCTTGGCGACAGCATACTCTGGGGCCAACGTCCTGACTTTC. Translated, it gives CASSLATAYSGANVLTF.

This clonotype appeared a few times. V gene TRBV20-1 combines with J gene TRBJ2-3, with D perhaps TRBD1 or TRBD2 (5 bases each). This CDR3 region has 14 residues. Germline CDR1 reads DFQATT; CDR2 reads SNEGSKA (reference sequence). With 3 bases removed from V and 0 bases from J, the gap between germline ends came to 10 bases. DNA of the CDR3: TGCAGTGCTAGTAAGGGGAGCAGCACAGATACGCAGTATTTT. Translation: CSASKGSSTDTQYF.

The sample holds a few counts of this clonotype. The chain uses TRBV3-1 and TRBJ2-3; TRBD2 aligns across 10 bases. The CDR3 is 16 residues long. From germline, CDR1 is LGHDT and CDR2 YNNKEL (reference sequence). V trimming: 0 bases; J trimming: 7 bases; junction bases outside the gene matches: 7. The CDR3 protein is CASSQDPGLAEHTQYF. The CDR3 region has the DNA TGTGCCAGCAGCCAAGATCCCGGACTAGCGGAACATACGCAGTATTTT.

A few counts support this clonotype. This chain links TRBV12-3 or TRBV12-4 with TRBJ2-5, with 8 bases aligning to TRBD1. The CDR3 extends over 15 amino acids. The V and J ends lost 6 bases and 5 bases, in that order; junction bases with no gene match: 11. The CDR3 DNA reads as TGTGCCAGCAGCAAACAGGGACAGGTACTCGAGACCCAGTACTTC. Protein: CASSKQGQVLETQYF.